The 30 T cell receptor beta chains given below trace back to one sample, sequenced in a study of blood T cell repertoires in COVID-19 (dated by TCRdb to 2019 to 2021). Receptors were amplified or captured by the immunoSEQ multiplex PCR assay. Sourced from immuneACCESS, this table was stored by TCRdb with only in-frame sequences that have V and J called. A share of the clones is absent; for the studies checked, an unresolved V gene accounts for under half, and the remainder has no known explanation. The sample table lists 70,000 to 100,000 clones, approximately 82% of them with a count of one. The top ten clones comprise around 7% of the sample. Sequenced: peripheral blood. Source of these receptors: a man aged 45 to 65 with active or convalescent COVID-19.

The genes are TRBV6-5 and TRBJ1-5; no clear D gene. From germline, CDR1 is MNHEY and CDR2 SVGAGI. V lost 0 bases, J lost 0 bases, and 6 bases lay in between. The CDR3 runs 15 residues. The CDR3 loop reads CASSYSSHSNQPQHF. The CDR3 coding sequence is TGTGCCAGCAGTTACTCGTCCCATAGCAATCAGCCCCAGCATTTT.

V is TRBV30 and J is TRBJ1-6; D is possibly TRBD1 (5 bases). CDR3 length: 15 amino acids. V dropped 3 bases and J dropped 6 bases, with 15 bases sitting between them. CDR1 and CDR2 (germline): GTSNPN, SVGIG (reference sequence). The DNA of the CDR3 is TGTGCCTGGAGCCTGTCGGGACTTACTAATTCACCCCTCCACTTT. Translation gives CAWSLSGLTNSPLHF.

The chain links TRBV2 to TRBJ1-3, with no clear D. Trimming removed 0 bases from V and 0 bases from J, with 12 bases in between. CDR1 SNHLY and CDR2 FYNNEI come from the germline V gene. This CDR3 is built from 17 residues. The CDR3 region is CASSEAFRVPSGNTIYF. CDR3 coding DNA: TGTGCCAGCAGTGAAGCATTTCGGGTCCCCTCTGGAAACACCATATATTTT.

The chain joins TRBV5-1 to TRBJ2-2, with 7 bases that match TRBD1. The CDR3 spans 17 residues. The J segment lost 5 bases and the V segment lost 3 bases, leaving 13 bases of the junction unmatched. The germline V gene has CDR1 SGHRS and CDR2 YFSETQ. The CDR3 nucleotides read TGCGCCAGCAGCTCTTTAGGGGGCATAGGTGATACCGGGGAGCTGTTTTTT. Its protein is CASSSLGGIGDTGELFF.

The V call is TRBV19, the J call TRBJ1-5; 12 bases match TRBD1. CDR1 and CDR2 (germline): LNHDA, SQIVND (reference sequence). The CDR3 sequence is 18 residues long. Germline trimming cut 4 bases from V and 7 bases from J; bases unmatched to any gene: 14. The CDR3 bases are TGTGCCAGTAGTAACACCGCCGGGACAGGGGGCGCGGGGCAGCCCCAGCATTTT. This gives the protein CASSNTAGTGGAGQPQHF.

The genes are TRBV11-2 and TRBJ1-4; D is ambiguous. V was shortened by 2 bases and J by 2 bases, with 6 bases between the two germline ends. The CDR3 runs to 14 residues. CDR1 and CDR2 (germline): SGHAT, FQNNGV. CDR3 in amino acids: CASSLMRTNEKLFF. The DNA for the CDR3 is TGTGCCAGCAGCTTAATGCGGACTAATGAAAAACTGTTTTTT.

The genes are TRBV7-9 and TRBJ1-3, with a tentative D call TRBD1 (6 bases). Per the germline V gene, CDR1 is SEHNR and CDR2 is FQNEAQ (reference sequence). Trimming removed 6 bases from V and 8 bases from J, with 17 bases in between. The CDR3 totals 14 residues. CDR3 region: CASSRTGLGDTIYF. The CDR3 coding sequence is TGTGCCAGCAGTCGTACAGGGTTGGGGGACACCATATATTTT.

The CDR3 is CASSYSRTGAGNTIYF. The CDR3 DNA reads TGTGCCAGCAGTTACTCGAGGACAGGGGCTGGAAACACCATATATTTT. V gene TRBV6-5 combines with J gene TRBJ1-3; 9 bases fit TRBD1. This CDR3 is 16 amino acids long. V lost 0 bases to trimming and J lost 2 bases; unmatched junction nucleotides: 2. Germline values: CDR1 MNHEY, CDR2 SVGAGI.

The chain joins TRBV7-8 to TRBJ2-1; 9 bases match TRBD2. Germline V gene lookup returns CDR1 SGHVS and CDR2 FQNEAQ. The CDR3 totals 18 residues. J was trimmed by 0 bases and V by 1 base; bases with no gene match: 7. CDR3 DNA sequence: TGTGCCAGCAGCTTAGTAGCTAGCGGGGTCATCTCCTACAATGAGCAGTTCTTC. It is translated as CASSLVASGVISYNEQFF. The variable domain in full, with the rest retrieved from reference TRBV7-8 and TRBJ2-1, is GAGVSQSPRYKVAKRGQDVALRCDPISGHVSLFWYQQALGQGPEFLTYFQNEAQLDKSGLPSDRFFAERPEGSVSTLKIQRTQQEDSAVYLCASSLVASGVISYNEQFFGPGTRLTVL.

This rearrangement joins TRBV18 to TRBJ1-5; D perhaps matches TRBD1 (6 bases). Germline values: CDR1 KGHSH, CDR2 LQKENI. Trimming took 8 bases from V and 0 from J, leaving 14 bases between them. The CDR3 sequence is 15 residues long. The DNA for the CDR3 is TGTGCCAGCGGGGGCCAGGCTTCTAGCAATCAGCCCCAGCATTTT. This sequence encodes CASGGQASSNQPQHF.

The chain carries TRBV6-5 and TRBJ2-7, with 10 bases matching TRBD1. Per germline, CDR1 MNHEY and CDR2 SVGAGI. The CDR3 spans 14 residues. Trimming took 2 bases from V and 4 from J; bases not matched to a gene: 2. CDR3 sequence (DNA): TGTGCCAGCAGTTACGGGGACAGGGGATACGAGCAGTACGTC. Protein sequence: CASSYGDRGYEQYV.

The table lists this clone with many counts. This sequence joins TRBV6-2 or TRBV6-3 and TRBJ1-1, with unresolved D. The CDR3 consists of 13 residues. Germline assignment: CDR1 MNHEY and CDR2 SVGEGT. Trimming removed 1 base from V and 4 bases from J, with 7 bases in between. CDR3 coding DNA: TGTGCCAGCAGTTACTATGCAGTCACTGAAGCTTTCTTT. This encodes CASSYYAVTEAFF.

This clone has just a few counts. This chain joins TRBV7-8 and TRBJ2-4, with TRBD2 matching over 7 bases. V was pared by 1 base and J by 1 base, with 10 bases of the junction left unmatched. Per germline, CDR1 SGHVS and CDR2 FQNEAQ. This CDR3 is 18 amino acids long. CDR3 bases: TGTGCCAGCAGCTTAGAAGGTTCGGGTAGCGGGGCCAAAAACATTCAGTACTTC. Protein product: CASSLEGSGSGAKNIQYF.

J is TRBJ2-6 and V is TRBV28, with 7 bases identical to TRBD2. Losses at the gene ends were 7 bases for V and 1 base for J; bases not matched to a gene: 13. The CDR3 extends over 18 amino acids. CDR1 and CDR2 from the germline V gene are MDHEN and SYDVKM. Here the CDR3 DNA reads TGTGCCAGCAAGTTGGGGGGGAGGAGGGGATCTGGGGCCAACGTCCTGACTTTC. Amino acid sequence: CASKLGGRRGSGANVLTF.

This clone was seen a few times. The chain is built from TRBV10-3 and TRBJ2-3; the match to TRBD2 covers 10 bases. The CDR3 is 16 amino acids. The germline gives CDR1 ENHRY, CDR2 SYGVKD. J gave up 2 bases and V 3 bases, and 5 bases lay outside the gene matches. CDR3 DNA: TGTGCCATCAGTGACGACCTAGCGGGGGTCACAGATACGCAGTATTTT. It codes for CAISDDLAGVTDTQYF.

This clone has just a few counts. J is TRBJ1-2 and V is TRBV6-2 or TRBV6-3; no reliable D call. CDR1 and CDR2 from the germline V gene are MNHEY and SVGEGT. CDR3 size: 15 residues. With 5 bases removed from V and 2 bases from J, the gap between germline ends came to 15 bases. This chain's CDR3 is CASSDPGGGNYGYTF. The DNA for the CDR3 is TGTGCCAGCAGTGACCCCGGCGGAGGGAACTATGGCTACACCTTC.

This rearrangement joins TRBV2 to TRBJ2-3; 8 bases map to TRBD2. From germline, CDR1 is SNHLY and CDR2 FYNNEI. V shed 3 bases and J 1 base; nucleotides not matched to a gene: 3. There are 15 residues in the CDR3. In DNA form, the CDR3 reads TGTGCCAGCAGTGAGCGGGGGGTACGCACAGATACGCAGTATTTT. The encoded protein is CASSERGVRTDTQYF. Variable domain in full (rest from reference TRBV2 and TRBJ2-3): EPEVTQTPSHQVTQMGQEVILRCVPISNHLYFYWYRQILGQKVEFLVSFYNNEISEKSEIFDDQFSVERPDGSNFTLKIRSTKLEDSAMYFCASSERGVRTDTQYFGPGTRLTVL.

The sample holds one count of this clone. The chain employs TRBV6-6 and TRBJ1-1, with 7 positions matching TRBD1. The CDR3 length is 13 residues. CDR1 and CDR2 (germline): MNHNY, SVGAGI (reference sequence). V shed 6 bases and J 4 bases; nucleotides not matched to a gene: 5. The CDR3 DNA sequence: TGTGCCAGCAGCCTCGACAGGGCCACTGAAGCTTTCTTT. Its translation: CASSLDRATEAFF.

The V call is TRBV28, the J call TRBJ1-4; 9 nucleotides agree with TRBD1. The CDR3 is 16 amino acids. Germline V gene sequence: CDR1 MDHEN, CDR2 SYDVKM. J gave up 6 bases and V 4 bases, and 9 bases lay outside the gene matches. CDR3 residues: CASSSYRDRAYEKLFF. The CDR3 nucleotides are TGTGCCAGCAGTTCTTACCGGGACAGGGCTTATGAAAAACTGTTTTTT. Full variable domain (rest looked up from reference TRBV28 and TRBJ1-4): DVKVTQSSRYLVKRTGEKVFLECVQDMDHENMFWYRQDPGLGLRLIYFSYDVKMKEKGDIPEGYSVSREKKERFSLILESASTNQTSMYLCASSSYRDRAYEKLFFGSGTQLSVL.

The chain is built from TRBV6-2 or TRBV6-3 and TRBJ1-6; 10 nucleotides line up with TRBD1. Germline-derived CDR1 and CDR2 are MNHEY and SVGEGT. The CDR3 has 18 amino acids. V shed 6 bases and J 0 bases; nucleotides not matched to a gene: 8. CDR3 region: CASSPDRGESSYNSPLHF. Written as DNA, the CDR3 is TGTGCCAGCAGCCCGGACAGGGGGGAAAGCTCCTATAATTCACCCCTCCACTTT.

The V gene is TRBV4-1, the J gene TRBJ2-5, with TRBD2 identical over 7 bases. V was pared by 2 bases and J by 3 bases, with 9 bases of the junction left unmatched. The length of the CDR3 is 16 residues. Germline values: CDR1 MGHRA, CDR2 YSYEKL. The CDR3 region has the DNA TGCGCCAGCAGCCAAAGCACCGGTGGGGGGGAAGAGACCCAGTACTTC. Its translation is CASSQSTGGGEETQYF.

CDR3 sequence (DNA): TGTGCCAGCTCACCTCAGGGGGCGCCCTACAATGAGCAGTTCTTC. It specifies CASSPQGAPYNEQFF. The V gene is TRBV18, the J gene TRBJ2-1, with 8 positions matching TRBD1. This CDR3 spans 15 amino acids. V lost 3 bases and J lost 2; bases outside the gene matches: 3. CDR1 KGHSH and CDR2 LQKENI come from the germline V gene.

Only a few counts were recorded for this clone. This sequence joins TRBV7-8 and TRBJ2-2; 8 bases are a match to TRBD2. This CDR3 has 15 amino acids. J gave up 5 bases and V 5 bases, and 7 bases lay outside the gene matches. Germline V gives CDR1 SGHVS, CDR2 FQNEAQ. The chain's CDR3 is CASSPRGGKTGELFF. The DNA for the CDR3 is TGTGCCAGCAGCCCACGGGGGGGGAAGACCGGGGAGCTGTTTTTT. The full variable domain, its missing parts supplied by reference TRBV7-8 and TRBJ2-2, is GAGVSQSPRYKVAKRGQDVALRCDPISGHVSLFWYQQALGQGPEFLTYFQNEAQLDKSGLPSDRFFAERPEGSVSTLKIQRTQQEDSAVYLCASSPRGGKTGELFFGEGSRLTVL.

The chain links TRBV5-1 to TRBJ2-1; D may be TRBD1 (6 bases). The CDR3 length is 15 residues. From germline, CDR1 is SGHRS and CDR2 YFSETQ. V was cut by 0 bases and J by 4 bases, with 11 bases left in between. CDR3 sequence reads: CASSLDGQPYNEQFF. The CDR3 bases are TGCGCCAGCAGCTTGGATGGACAGCCTTACAATGAGCAGTTCTTC.

This chain uses TRBV2 with TRBJ1-1; D call uncertain. Germline CDR1 reads SNHLY; CDR2 reads FYNNEI. This CDR3 is 12 amino acids long. The V and J ends lost 0 bases and 10 bases respectively, with 9 bases between them. The DNA for the CDR3 is TGTGCCAGCAGTGAAGCGGCGGTACTAGCTTTCTTT. Residues: CASSEAAVLAFF.

This chain links TRBV5-1 with TRBJ2-7, with TRBD1 matching 7 bases. The CDR3 contains 14 residues. Per germline, CDR1 SGHRS and CDR2 YFSETQ. V lost 0 bases, J lost 5 bases, and 5 bases stayed unmatched. The chain's CDR3 is CASSLGQGLHEQYF. In DNA form, the CDR3 reads TGCGCCAGCAGCTTGGGACAGGGTCTCCACGAGCAGTACTTC.

This chain links TRBV7-2 with TRBJ2-1; 11 bases align to TRBD2. The CDR3 extends over 18 amino acids. CDR1 SGHTA and CDR2 FQGNSA come from the germline V gene. V trimming: 3 bases; J trimming: 0 bases; junction bases outside the gene matches: 7. The CDR3 here is CASSFLAGGTSSYNEQFF. For the CDR3, the DNA is TGTGCCAGCAGCTTTTTAGCGGGGGGGACCAGCTCCTACAATGAGCAGTTCTTC.

For this clone: A much larger clone lies one base from this, so it may be a read error. The V call is TRBV7-9, the J call TRBJ2-7; D is unresolved. The CDR3 spans 13 residues. V was shortened by 4 bases and J by 0 bases, with 7 bases between the two germline ends. Germline values: CDR1 SEHNR, CDR2 FQNEAQ (reference sequence). The CDR3 nucleotides read TGTGCCAGCAGCTCCGCCAGCTCCTACGAGCAGTACTTC. The encoded protein is CASSSASSYEQYF. The whole variable domain, filled in from reference TRBV7-9 and TRBJ2-7, reads DTGVSQNPRHKITKRGQNVTFRCDPISEHNRLYWYRQTLGQGPEFLTYFQNEAQLEKSRLLSDRFSAERPKGSFSTLEIQRTEQGDSAMYLCASSSASSYEQYFGPGTRLTVT.

The chain recombines TRBV28 with TRBJ1-3, with TRBD1 matching 7 bases. The V gene's germline CDR1 is MDHEN and CDR2 SYDVKM. The CDR3 is 15 amino acids. V lost 7 bases, J lost 1 base, and 7 bases stayed unmatched. DNA of the CDR3: TGTGCCAGCAACGCCGGGACAGTGTCTGGAAACACCATATATTTT. This translates into CASNAGTVSGNTIYF. The full variable domain, in which reference TRBV28 and TRBJ1-3 provide the parts outside the CDR3, is DVKVTQSSRYLVKRTGEKVFLECVQDMDHENMFWYRQDPGLGLRLIYFSYDVKMKEKGDIPEGYSVSREKKERFSLILESASTNQTSMYLCASNAGTVSGNTIYFGEGSWLTVV.

The rearrangement joins TRBV20-1 to TRBJ2-5; D remains unclear. The CDR3 has 11 residues. CDR1 is DFQATT, CDR2 SNEGSKA, per germline (reference sequence). V was trimmed by 8 bases and J by 5 bases, leaving 12 bases between them. The CDR3 spells CSPYVEETQYF. CDR3 sequence (DNA): TGCAGTCCTTATGTGGAGGAGACCCAGTACTTC.